The clone carrying this T cell receptor beta chain has more than one count but fewer than ten. The source of the sample is a study of T cell repertoires in cytomegalovirus infection. About the study: It was the public TCR beta signatures that indicated both CMV infection and matching HLA type.

Using its own MiXCR run on the reads, TCRdb lists one record per CDR3 protein. This table holds a few hundred thousand distinct CDR3 sequences, approximately 15% found once. The source material was CD8+ T cells from PBMCs. The sequence derives from a human donor in good health (CMV status not recorded). Some clones in this sample may be carry-over from other donors' samples.

The CDR3 protein is CASSYRLSRGRTDTQYF. The CDR3, as DNA: TGTGCCAGCAGTTACAGGTTGAGCCGGGGGCGAACAGATACGCAGTATTTT. The genes are TRBV6-2 or TRBV6-3 and TRBJ2-3; D may match TRBD1 or TRBD2 (6 bases each). The germline CDR1 and CDR2 sequences are MNHEY and SVGEGT. Trimming stripped 2 bases from V and 3 bases from J, with 18 bases between. This CDR3 has 17 amino acids.